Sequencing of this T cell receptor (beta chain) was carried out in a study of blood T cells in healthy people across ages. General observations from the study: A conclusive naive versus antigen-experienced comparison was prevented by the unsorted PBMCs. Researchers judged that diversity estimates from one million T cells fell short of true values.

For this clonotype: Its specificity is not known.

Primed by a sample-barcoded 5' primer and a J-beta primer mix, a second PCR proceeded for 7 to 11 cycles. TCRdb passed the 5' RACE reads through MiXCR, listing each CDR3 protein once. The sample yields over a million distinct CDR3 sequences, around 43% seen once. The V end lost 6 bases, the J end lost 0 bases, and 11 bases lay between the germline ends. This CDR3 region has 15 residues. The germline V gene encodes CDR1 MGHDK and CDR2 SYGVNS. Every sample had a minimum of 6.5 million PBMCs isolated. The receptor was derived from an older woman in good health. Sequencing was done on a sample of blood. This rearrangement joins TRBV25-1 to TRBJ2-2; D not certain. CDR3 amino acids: CASSTDGPNTGELFF. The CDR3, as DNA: TGTGCCAGCAGCACGGACGGTCCGAACACCGGGGAGCTGTTTTTT.